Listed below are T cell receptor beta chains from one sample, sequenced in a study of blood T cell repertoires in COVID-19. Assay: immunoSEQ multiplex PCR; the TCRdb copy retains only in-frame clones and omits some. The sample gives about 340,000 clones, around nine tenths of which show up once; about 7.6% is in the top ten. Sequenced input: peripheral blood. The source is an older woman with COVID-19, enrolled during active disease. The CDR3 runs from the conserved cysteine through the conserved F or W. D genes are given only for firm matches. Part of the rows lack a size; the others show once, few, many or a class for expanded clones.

CDR3: CASSQLDRGQGYTF
DNA: TGCGCCAGCAGCCAATTAGACAGGGGGCAAGGCTACACCTTC
V: TRBV4-1
size: -
J: TRBJ1-2
D: TRBD1

CDR3: CASSLEEGREQYF
DNA: TGTGCCAGCAGCTTAGAGGAGGGCCGCGAGCAGTACTTC
V: TRBV7-9
size: -
J: TRBJ2-7
D: -

CDR3: CASAADTEAFF
DNA: TGTGCTTCCGCTGCGGACACTGAAGCTTTCTTT
V: TRBV12-5
size: -
J: TRBJ1-1
D: -

CDR3: CASSFLTATNTGELFF
DNA: TGTGCCAGCAGCTTTCTGACAGCTACGAACACCGGGGAGCTGTTTTTT
V: TRBV11-3
size: -
J: TRBJ2-2
D: -

CDR3: CASPKGQGAGGYTF
DNA: TGTGCCAGCCCAAAGGGACAGGGGGCTGGTGGCTACACCTTC
V: TRBV2
size: -
J: TRBJ1-2
D: TRBD1

CDR3: CASSPYQGYEQYF
DNA: TGTGCCAGCAGCCCCTACCAGGGCTACGAGCAGTACTTC
V: TRBV3-1/TRBV3-2
size: -
J: TRBJ2-7
D: -

CDR3: CASSLDLNTNYGYTF
DNA: TGTGCCAGCAGCTTAGACCTGAACACTAACTATGGCTACACCTTC
V: TRBV11-2
size: -
J: TRBJ1-2
D: -

CDR3: CAIAGGAGGTDTQYF
DNA: TGTGCCATCGCTGGCGGGGCGGGGGGCACAGATACGCAGTATTTT
V: TRBV10-3
size: -
J: TRBJ2-3
D: TRBD2

CDR3: CASSSGGTETQYF
DNA: TGCGCCAGCAGCTCAGGGGGGACAGAGACCCAGTACTTC
V: TRBV5-1
size: -
J: TRBJ2-5
D: -

CDR3: CASGGQYSQPQHF
DNA: TGTGCCAGTGGGGGACAGTATAGTCAGCCCCAGCATTTT
V: TRBV19
size: -
J: TRBJ1-5
D: TRBD1

CDR3: CASSRGAGEGGYTF
DNA: TGTGCCAGCAGCAGGGGTGCAGGGGAGGGTGGCTACACCTTC
V: TRBV4-2
size: -
J: TRBJ1-2
D: -

CDR3: CASSQESPRPPNYGYTF
DNA: TGTGCCAGCAGCCAAGAGTCCCCTAGACCCCCCAACTATGGCTACACCTTC
V: TRBV14
size: -
J: TRBJ1-2
D: -

CDR3: CASSRSGTGGNGYTF
DNA: TGTGCCAGCAGCCGGTCCGGGACAGGGGGTAATGGCTACACCTTC
V: TRBV5-6
size: -
J: TRBJ1-2
D: TRBD1

CDR3: CASSPSSSSYEQYF
DNA: TGTGCCAGCTCCCCATCGTCGAGCTCCTACGAGCAGTACTTC
V: TRBV6-4
size: -
J: TRBJ2-7
D: -

CDR3: CASSQESTSGVRETQYF
DNA: TGCGCCAGCAGCCAAGAATCGACTAGCGGGGTTAGAGAGACCCAGTACTTC
V: TRBV4-3
size: -
J: TRBJ2-5
D: TRBD2

CDR3: CAISRISGGVPTQYF
DNA: TGTGCCATCAGTAGGATTAGCGGGGGAGTTCCTACCCAGTACTTC
V: TRBV10-3
size: -
J: TRBJ2-5
D: TRBD2

CDR3: CASSIDRDTYNEQFF
DNA: TGTGCCAGTAGTATTGACAGGGACACCTACAATGAGCAGTTCTTC
V: TRBV19
size: -
J: TRBJ2-1
D: TRBD1

CDR3: CASSISGRGDTGELFF
DNA: TGTGCCAGTAGTATTAGCGGCAGGGGGGACACCGGGGAGCTGTTTTTT
V: TRBV19
size: -
J: TRBJ2-2
D: -

CDR3: CASSLGPGFYGYTF
DNA: TGTGCCAGCAGCTTAGGGCCAGGTTTCTATGGCTACACCTTC
V: TRBV7-2
size: -
J: TRBJ1-2
D: -

CDR3: CASSPGHFTEAFF
DNA: TGTGCCAGCAGCCCCGGACATTTCACTGAAGCTTTCTTT
V: TRBV6-5
size: -
J: TRBJ1-1
D: -

CDR3: CASSDRGQGYGYTF
DNA: TGTGCCAGCAGTGATAGGGGGCAGGGTTATGGCTACACCTTC
V: TRBV2
size: once
J: TRBJ1-2
D: TRBD1

CDR3: CASRRVGTDTQYF
DNA: TGTGCCAGCCGCCGGGTTGGTACAGATACGCAGTATTTT
V: TRBV6-5
size: -
J: TRBJ2-3
D: -

CDR3: CASSSRRGGPDTEAFF
DNA: TGCGCCAGCAGCTCCCGGCGAGGGGGCCCGGACACTGAAGCTTTCTTT
V: TRBV4-1
size: -
J: TRBJ1-1
D: TRBD1